This T cell receptor beta chain comes out of a study of blood T cell repertoires in COVID-19. Some clones are missing from TCRdb's copy, which holds only in-frame ones; the method was immunoSEQ multiplex PCR. The table shows about 110,000 clones, with 84% occurring only once. Germline-derived CDR1 and CDR2 are LNHDA and SQIVND (reference sequence). V was trimmed by 6 bases and J by 3 bases, leaving 15 bases between them. The CDR3 totals 15 residues. This clonotype originated in a woman aged 55-70 years with acute or convalescent COVID-19. The V gene is TRBV19, the J gene TRBJ1-5; a possible D gene is TRBD1 (6 bases). The sequenced sample was peripheral blood. CDR3 region: CASSRPGEYNQPQHF. Written as DNA, the CDR3 is TGTGCCAGTAGCCGGCCAGGGGAGTACAATCAGCCCCAGCATTTT.